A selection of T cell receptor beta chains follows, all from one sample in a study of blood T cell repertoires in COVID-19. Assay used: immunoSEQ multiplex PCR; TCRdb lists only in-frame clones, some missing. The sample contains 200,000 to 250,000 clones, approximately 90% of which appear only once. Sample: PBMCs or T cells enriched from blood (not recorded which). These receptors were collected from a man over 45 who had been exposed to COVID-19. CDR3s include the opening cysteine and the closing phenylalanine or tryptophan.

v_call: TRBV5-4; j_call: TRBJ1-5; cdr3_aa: CASSLDPGSNQPQHF
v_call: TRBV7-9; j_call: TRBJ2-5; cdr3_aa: CASSLAGRGKETQYF
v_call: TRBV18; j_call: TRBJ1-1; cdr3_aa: CASSLGQGNMNTEAFF
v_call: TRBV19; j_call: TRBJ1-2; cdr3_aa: CASSILGDYGYTF
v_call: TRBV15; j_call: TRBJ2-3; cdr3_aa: CATSSSLGLGTQYF
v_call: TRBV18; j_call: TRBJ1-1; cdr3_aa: CASSSYWGQGATEAFF
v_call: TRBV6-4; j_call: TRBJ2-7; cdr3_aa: CASSDSKRVNEQYF
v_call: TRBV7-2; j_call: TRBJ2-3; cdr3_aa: CASSLRLAGGASDTQYF
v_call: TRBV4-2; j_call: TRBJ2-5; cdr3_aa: CASSPGASGGQETQYF
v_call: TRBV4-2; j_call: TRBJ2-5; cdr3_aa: CASSQNGGGGVPETQYF
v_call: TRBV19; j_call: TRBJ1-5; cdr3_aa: CASRQYSNQPQHF
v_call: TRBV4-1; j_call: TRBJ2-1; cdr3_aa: CASSKDYLDNEQFF
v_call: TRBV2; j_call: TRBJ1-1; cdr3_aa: CASRRSTQGKGSEAFF
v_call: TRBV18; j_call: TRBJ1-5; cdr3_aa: CASSLTDSNQPQHF
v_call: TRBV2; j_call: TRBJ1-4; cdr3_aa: CASSNFGGNEKLFF
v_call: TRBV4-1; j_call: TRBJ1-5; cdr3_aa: CASSQKILGGEAPRKQPQHF
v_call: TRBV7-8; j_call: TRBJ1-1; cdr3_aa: CASSFRRLQSEAFF
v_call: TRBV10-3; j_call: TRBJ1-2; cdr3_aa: CAISPTGGNGYTF
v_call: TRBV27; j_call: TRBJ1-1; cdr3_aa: CASCTGDATEAFF
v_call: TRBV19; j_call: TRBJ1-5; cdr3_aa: CASHPRLVGSGNQPQHF
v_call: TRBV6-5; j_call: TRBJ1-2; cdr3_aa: CASSRQGANYGYTF
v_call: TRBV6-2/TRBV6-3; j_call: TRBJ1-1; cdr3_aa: CASSLYSGLGNTEAFF
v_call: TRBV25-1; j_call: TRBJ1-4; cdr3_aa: CASRRGGFATNEKLFF
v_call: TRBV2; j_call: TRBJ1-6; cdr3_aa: CASMETMIRVNSPLHF
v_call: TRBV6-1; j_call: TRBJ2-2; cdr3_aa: CASSETGGNTGELFF
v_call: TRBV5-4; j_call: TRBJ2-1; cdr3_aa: CASSLDRGLSYNEQFF
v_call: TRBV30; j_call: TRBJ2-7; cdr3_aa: CAWSVAGGREQYF
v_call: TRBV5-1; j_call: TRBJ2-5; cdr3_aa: CASSLEVGPQETQYF